This TCR beta chain came from a study of control samples from healthy donors and cancer patients. Some clones are missing from TCRdb's copy, which holds only in-frame ones; the method was immunoSEQ multiplex PCR. The sample has about 160,000 clones, about 90% seen once. The CDR3 has 12 amino acids. Germline V gene sequence: CDR1 ENHRY, CDR2 SYGVKD. V lost 2 bases and J 8 bases, leaving 7 bases between the germline ends. The rearrangement links TRBV10-3 to TRBJ2-1; D gene uncertain. The source of this sequence is a woman younger than 45 in good health. The sequenced sample was blood. CDR3 coding DNA: TGTGCCATCAGTGAGAATAATTATGAGCAGTTCTTC. Translating it yields CAISENNYEQFF.